The 13 T cell receptor beta chains given below trace back to one sample, sequenced in a study of T cells in tumors after PD-1 blockade. The table came from immunoSEQ multiplex PCR; TCRdb's copy has only in-frame clones and leaves some out. The sample has over 60,000 clones, approximately 79% seen once. Sequencing was performed on PBMCs, taken after anti-PD-1 treatment. All receptors derive from a human donor with basal cell carcinoma.

The V gene is TRBV28, the J gene TRBJ2-1; D is unresolved. V lost 7 bases, J lost 5 bases, and 18 bases lay in between. Germline V gene lookup returns CDR1 MDHEN and CDR2 SYDVKM. The CDR3 runs 15 residues. This CDR3 is CASTLNPDPDNEQFF. Here the CDR3 DNA reads TGTGCCAGCACCCTCAACCCAGACCCGGACAATGAGCAGTTCTTC.

V usage is TRBV18 and J usage is TRBJ2-7; 11 bases agree with TRBD1. The CDR3 loop spans 15 amino acids. V lost 3 bases and J lost 6; bases outside the gene matches: 7. The germline V gene has CDR1 KGHSH and CDR2 LQKENI. The CDR3 sequence: CASSPFGQGAGEQYF. The CDR3 region has the DNA TGTGCCAGCTCACCCTTTGGACAGGGGGCAGGCGAGCAGTACTTC.

This chain links TRBV3-1 (or the pseudogene TRBV3-2) with TRBJ1-1; weak D call: TRBD1 (6 bases). Per the germline V gene, CDR1 is LGHDT and CDR2 is YNNKEL (reference sequence). The V end lost 4 bases, the J end lost 0 bases, and 9 bases lay between the germline ends. The CDR3 has 14 residues. CDR3 protein: CASSRGQMNTEAFF. The CDR3 DNA sequence: TGTGCCAGCAGCCGGGGACAAATGAACACTGAAGCTTTCTTT.

This clone has just a few counts. The V gene is TRBV3-1 (or the pseudogene TRBV3-2), the J gene TRBJ1-2; 7 bases match TRBD1. The CDR3 runs 14 residues. V was pared by 5 bases and J by 4 bases, with 7 bases of the junction left unmatched. The germline CDR1 and CDR2 sequences are LGHDT and YNNKEL (reference sequence). The CDR3 nucleotides read TGTGCCAGCAGCAGGACAGGCGTTAGCTATGGCTACACCTTC. Protein: CASSRTGVSYGYTF.

The rearrangement uses TRBV10-3 and TRBJ2-2, with TRBD2 matching over 12 bases. The germline gives CDR1 ENHRY, CDR2 SYGVKD. V was pared by 1 base and J by 5 bases, with 8 bases of the junction left unmatched. CDR3 length: 18 amino acids. This CDR3 is CAISEWTSGVSGTGELFF. As DNA, the CDR3 is TGTGCCATCAGTGAGTGGACTAGCGGGGTTTCGGGGACCGGGGAGCTGTTTTTT.

The chain uses TRBV7-9 and TRBJ2-7; tentatively, D is TRBD1 or TRBD2 (6 bases each). Germline CDR1 SEHNR, CDR2 FQNEAQ (reference sequence). V lost 3 bases, J lost 2 bases, and 11 bases lay in between. The CDR3 sequence is 14 residues long. In nucleotides, the CDR3 is TGTGCCAGCAGCTTTGCCGGGGGCCCCTACGAGCAGTACTTC. Amino acids: CASSFAGGPYEQYF. Using reference TRBV7-9 and TRBJ2-7 for the parts outside the CDR3, the full variable domain is DTGVSQNPRHKITKRGQNVTFRCDPISEHNRLYWYRQTLGQGPEFLTYFQNEAQLEKSRLLSDRFSAERPKGSFSTLEIQRTEQGDSAMYLCASSFAGGPYEQYFGPGTRLTVT.

J is TRBJ2-2 and V is TRBV7-2, with TRBD1 matching 7 bases. The ends lost 6 bases at V and 7 bases at J; junction bases unmatched: 8. The CDR3 is 14 residues long. Germline V gene sequence: CDR1 SGHTA, CDR2 FQGNSA. The CDR3 coding sequence is TGTGCCAGCAGACCCGGGACAGCGTTCGGGGAGCTGTTTTTT. It codes for CASRPGTAFGELFF. Filled out from reference TRBV7-2 and TRBJ2-2, the complete variable domain reads GAGVSQSPSNKVTEKGKDVELRCDPISGHTALYWYRQSLGQGLEFLIYFQGNSAPDKSGLPSDRFSAERTGGSVSTLTIQRTQQEDSAVYLCASRPGTAFGELFFGEGSRLTVL.

The genes are TRBV10-1 and TRBJ2-3, with 14 bases fitting TRBD2. V shed 4 bases and J 6 bases; nucleotides not matched to a gene: 0. The CDR3 totals 14 residues. The germline CDR1 and CDR2 sequences are WNHNN and SYGVQD (reference sequence). In DNA, the CDR3 is TGCGCCAGCAGTGGACTAGCGGGGGGGGATACGCAGTATTTT. Translation gives CASSGLAGGDTQYF.

V is TRBV5-1 and J is TRBJ1-6; 8 positions match TRBD1. The V gene end was trimmed by 4 bases and the J gene end by 5 bases; junction bases not matched to a gene: 5. The CDR3 length is 15 residues. Germline lookup yields CDR1 SGHRS and CDR2 YFSETQ. The CDR3 region has the DNA TGCGCCAGCAGCACCAGGGGGCAACATAATTCACCCCTCCACTTT. Translation gives CASSTRGQHNSPLHF.

This chain connects TRBV7-6 to TRBJ2-1; D is tentatively TRBD1 or TRBD2 (6 bases each). Trimming cost V 5 bases and J 3 bases, with 14 bases left between them. This CDR3 is 15 amino acids long. Germline CDR1 is SGHVS and CDR2 is FNYEAQ. The DNA of the CDR3 is TGTGCCAGCAGCAAAGGGGGGTTAAGCTACAATGAGCAGTTCTTC. It codes for CASSKGGLSYNEQFF.

V and J are TRBV30 and TRBJ2-2; the D is unclear. Between the trimmed V and J ends, which lost 0 bases and 0 bases, there was a span of 11 bases. Germline V gives CDR1 GTSNPN, CDR2 SVGIG (reference sequence). The CDR3 covers 16 residues. The CDR3 DNA follows: TGTGCCTGGAGTGTAAAGTTAGCCACGAACACCGGGGAGCTGTTTTTT. Translated: CAWSVKLATNTGELFF. The variable domain in full, with the rest retrieved from reference TRBV30 and TRBJ2-2, is SQTIHQWPATLVQPVGSPLSLECTVEGTSNPNLYWYRQAAGRGLQLLFYSVGIGQISSEVPQNLSASRPQDRQFILSSKKLLLSDSGFYLCAWSVKLATNTGELFFGEGSRLTVL.

The chain joins TRBV28 to TRBJ2-7; D might be TRBD1 (6 bases). This CDR3 is built from 13 residues. Germline V gene lookup returns CDR1 MDHEN and CDR2 SYDVKM. Trimming shortened V by 2 bases and J by 6 bases, and 11 bases separated the two germline ends. The CDR3 DNA follows: TGTGCCAGCAGTTTAAGGGGGTGGGGCGAGCAGTACTTC. This translates into CASSLRGWGEQYF. The variable domain in full, with the rest retrieved from reference TRBV28 and TRBJ2-7, is DVKVTQSSRYLVKRTGEKVFLECVQDMDHENMFWYRQDPGLGLRLIYFSYDVKMKEKGDIPEGYSVSREKKERFSLILESASTNQTSMYLCASSLRGWGEQYFGPGTRLTVT.

The V gene is TRBV19, the J gene TRBJ2-2; TRBD2 matches at 10 bases. J lost 3 bases, V lost 3 bases, and 4 bases had no gene match. The CDR3 is 16 amino acids. Germline assignment: CDR1 LNHDA and CDR2 SQIVND (reference sequence). Here the CDR3 reads CASSMILAGDTGELFF. CDR3 nucleotide sequence: TGTGCCAGTAGTATGATCCTAGCGGGAGACACCGGGGAGCTGTTTTTT.